The clone carrying this T cell receptor (beta chain) was seen a handful of times. This record belongs to a study of T cells in Graves' hyperthyroidism and ophthalmopathy. V shed 5 bases and J shed 0 bases, with 4 bases lying between them. Germline assignment: CDR1 KGHSH and CDR2 LQKENI. This CDR3 has 12 residues. On the basis of clinical symptoms, serum thyroxine and TRAb, thyroid ultrasound and orbital computed tomography, diagnoses were made. Fresh peripheral blood, about 9.6 ml, yielded the PBMCs. Using RNA transcripts as the source, TCR beta CDR3 regions were amplified. Initially, a first-round RT-PCR of the TCR CDR3 employed the HTBI primer set. TCRdb reanalysed the multiplex PCR reads using MiXCR and keeps one entry per CDR3 protein. The sample has about 510,000 distinct CDR3 sequences, 14% seen once.

Sequencing input: blood. The chain links TRBV18 to TRBJ2-5, with D hard to call. This sequence was found in a woman aged 35 to 49 with Graves' hyperthyroidism. The CDR3 spells CASSAYQETQYF. CDR3 coding DNA: TGTGCCAGCTCAGCGTACCAAGAGACCCAGTACTTC.